This TCR beta chain was obtained from a study of regulatory T cells in long-lasting Graves disease. At the level of the study: In persistent Graves' disease, antithyroid drugs had been taken for over 5 years and TSH receptor antibodies stayed positive. Study results and caveats: There was favoring of TRBV28, TRBJ1-2 and TRBJ2-5 in persistent disease. Blood alone, not thyroid tissue, was studied.

Time point meaning: persistent/refractory GD, antithyroid drugs over 5 years with positive TRAb. RNA isolated from PBMCs was used to make the TCR library. Around 9 milliliters of peripheral blood went into EDTA tubes. The germline V and J ends were trimmed by 1 base and 1 base, with 14 bases remaining between them. The CDR3 totals 17 residues. CDR1 is MGHRA, CDR2 YSYEKL, per germline. Comments on this clonotype: What it binds is unknown.

With iRepertoire HTBI primers and Arm-PCR of CDR3 regions, TCR beta libraries were built. TCRdb analysed the multiplex PCR reads with MiXCR anew, one entry per CDR3 protein. Of 400,000 to 500,000 distinct CDR3 sequences in the sample, about 21% were seen once. This material consisted of peripheral blood mononuclear cells (PBMCs), taken when the disease was refractory, from a patient treated with antithyroid drugs. The clonotype originates from a female donor with Graves disease. The chain links TRBV4-1 to TRBJ1-5; weak D call: TRBD1 (5 bases). CDR3 residues: CASSQAPRDISNQPQHF. CDR3 nucleotides: TGCGCCAGCAGCCAAGCTCCCAGGGATATAAGCAATCAGCCCCAGCATTTT.